Below, one T cell receptor (beta chain) is given with its context. The target antigen is unknown. The sample originates from a study of cytomegalovirus exposure and HLA in healthy donors. Findings and caveats of the study: Presence/absence results assume similar sequencing depth per donor, which may not hold. V- and J-gene trimming in TCR beta was tied to a missense DCLRE1C variant by an analysis performed later.

Amplification used 60 Vbeta primers and 13 Jbeta primers. Libraries were prepared by immunoSEQ multiplex PCR; TCRdb keeps only in-frame clonotypes and omits some of them. Of 95,000 to 100,000 clones listed, around 82% are singletons. The donors (healthy individuals) were bone marrow donors. The CDR3 length is 15 residues. Germline V CDR1 and CDR2: PRHDT, FYEKMQ (reference sequence). Trimming cost V 0 bases and J 8 bases; bases outside gene matches: 4. The chain has TRBV13 and TRBJ1-4; TRBD1 matches 9 bases. The sequence was obtained from a woman between 55 and 75 years old in good health and CMV-seronegative. Material for sequencing was PBMCs. CDR3 nucleotides: TGTGCCAGCAGCTTAGGACAGGGGGCGGAAGAAAAACTGTTTTTT. As protein: CASSLGQGAEEKLFF.